Listed here are 5 T cell receptor beta chains from one sample, sequenced in a study of blood T cell repertoires in COVID-19. Clones were sequenced by immunoSEQ multiplex PCR, and TCRdb holds only the in-frame ones, with some missing. The sample consists of 250,000 or so clones, 80% to 90% of them appearing once. The sample comprised PBMCs or T cells enriched from blood (not recorded which). These TCRs come from a woman between 50 and 59 years old who had been exposed to COVID-19.

CDR3 coding DNA: TGTGCCAGCAGCTTAGACAGACGAGAGACCCAGTACTTC. Translating gives CASSLDRRETQYF. The chain is built from TRBV7-2 and TRBJ2-5, with no clear D. CDR3 length equals 13 residues. The V end lost 1 base, the J end lost 4 bases, and 7 bases lay between the germline ends. In germline, CDR1 is SGHTA, CDR2 FQGNSA.

The gene calls are TRBV27 and TRBJ1-6; possible D gene TRBD1, 6 bases. The V gene's germline CDR1 is MNHEY and CDR2 SMNVEV (reference sequence). The ends were cut back, 2 bases at V and 7 bases at J, with 12 bases in the middle. The CDR3 sequence is 15 residues long. The CDR3 is CASSLVGGENSPLHF. CDR3 DNA: TGTGCCAGCAGTTTAGTAGGGGGGGAAAATTCACCCCTCCACTTT.

The chain recombines TRBV6-5 with TRBJ1-2; possible D gene TRBD1, 6 bases. Germline V lookup: CDR1 MNHEY, CDR2 SVGAGI. The V and J ends lost 4 bases and 4 bases respectively, with 10 bases between them. CDR3 size: 13 residues. The CDR3: CASSSTGTYGYTF. In DNA form, the CDR3 reads TGTGCCAGCAGTTCCACAGGGACCTATGGCTACACCTTC.

V is TRBV5-4 and J is TRBJ1-2; TRBD1 agrees at 9 bases. Looked up from germline, CDR1 is SGHNT and CDR2 is YYREEE (reference sequence). Trimming at V came to 4 bases and at J to 9 bases, leaving 10 bases not matched to a gene. The CDR3 has 14 residues. The CDR3 loop is CASSLDGQGRSYTF. CDR3 bases: TGTGCCAGCAGCCTGGATGGACAGGGGAGAAGCTACACCTTC.

The chain employs TRBV28 and TRBJ1-5, with TRBD1 matching over 9 bases. Unmatched junction bases numbered 12, after V lost 6 bases and J lost 9 bases. Per the germline V gene, CDR1 is MDHEN and CDR2 is SYDVKM. CDR3 size: 15 residues. This CDR3 reads CASRYRDRVAGPQHF. As DNA, the CDR3 is TGTGCCAGCAGGTACCGGGACAGGGTCGCGGGGCCCCAGCATTTT. Complete variable domain (other parts from reference TRBV28 and TRBJ1-5): DVKVTQSSRYLVKRTGEKVFLECVQDMDHENMFWYRQDPGLGLRLIYFSYDVKMKEKGDIPEGYSVSREKKERFSLILESASTNQTSMYLCASRYRDRVAGPQHFGDGTRLSIL.